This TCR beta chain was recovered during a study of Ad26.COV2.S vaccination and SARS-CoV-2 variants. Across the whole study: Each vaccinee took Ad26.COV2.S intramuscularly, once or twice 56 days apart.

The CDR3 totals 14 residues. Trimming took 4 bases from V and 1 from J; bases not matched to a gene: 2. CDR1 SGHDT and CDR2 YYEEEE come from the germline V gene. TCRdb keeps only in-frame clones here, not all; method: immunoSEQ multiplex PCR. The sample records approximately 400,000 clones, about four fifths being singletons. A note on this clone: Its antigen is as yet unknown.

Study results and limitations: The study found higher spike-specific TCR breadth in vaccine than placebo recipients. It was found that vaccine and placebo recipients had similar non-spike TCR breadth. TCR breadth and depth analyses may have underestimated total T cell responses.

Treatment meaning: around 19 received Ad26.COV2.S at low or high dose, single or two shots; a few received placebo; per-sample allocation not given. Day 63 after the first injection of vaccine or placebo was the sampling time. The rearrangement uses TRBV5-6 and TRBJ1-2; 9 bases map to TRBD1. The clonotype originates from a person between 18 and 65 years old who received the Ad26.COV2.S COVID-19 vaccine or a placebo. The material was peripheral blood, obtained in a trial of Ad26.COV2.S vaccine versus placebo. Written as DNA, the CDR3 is TGTGCCAGCAGCCTGGGACAGGGTAACTATGGCTACACCTTC. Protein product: CASSLGQGNYGYTF.